This TCR beta chain is from a study of blood T cells in healthy people across ages. Across the whole study: Roughly one uniquely barcoded beta molecule per two T cells was captured.

Trimming took 4 bases from V and 7 from J, leaving 19 bases between them. The germline gives CDR1 SGHDN, CDR2 FVKESK. The CDR3 runs to 16 residues. Then a second PCR, running roughly 7 to 11 cycles, was carried out with a sample-barcoded 5' primer and a J-beta primer mix. TCRdb re-called the 5' RACE reads through MiXCR, storing one row per CDR3 protein. Of fewer than 1,000,000 distinct CDR3 sequences in the sample, around 43% were seen once. This sequence originates from a man in his 60s in good health. The chain links TRBV14 to TRBJ1-4; D remains unclear. The material sequenced was blood. CDR3 DNA sequence: TGTGCCAGCAGCCTTCCCCGAGGGTTTGGAAGTGAAAAACTGTTTTTT. Translation gives CASSLPRGFGSEKLFF.